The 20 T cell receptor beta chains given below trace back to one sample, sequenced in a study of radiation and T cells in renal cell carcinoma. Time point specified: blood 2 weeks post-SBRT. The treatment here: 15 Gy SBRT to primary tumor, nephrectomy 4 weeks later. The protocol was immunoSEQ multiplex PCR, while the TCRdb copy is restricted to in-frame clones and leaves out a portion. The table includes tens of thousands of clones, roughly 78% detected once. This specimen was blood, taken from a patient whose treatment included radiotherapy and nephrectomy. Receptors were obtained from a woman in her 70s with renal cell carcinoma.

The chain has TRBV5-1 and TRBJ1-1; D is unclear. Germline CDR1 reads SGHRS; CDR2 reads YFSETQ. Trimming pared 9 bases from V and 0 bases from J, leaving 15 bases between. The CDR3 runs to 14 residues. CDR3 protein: CAIPPLSVNTEAFF. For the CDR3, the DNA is TGCGCCATCCCCCCCCTATCAGTGAACACTGAAGCTTTCTTT.

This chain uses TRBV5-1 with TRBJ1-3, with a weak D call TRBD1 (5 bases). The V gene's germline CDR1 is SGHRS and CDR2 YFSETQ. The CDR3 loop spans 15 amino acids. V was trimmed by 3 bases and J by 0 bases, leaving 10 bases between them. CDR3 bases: TGCGCCAGCAGCTATGGGACTTCCTCTGGAAACACCATATATTTT. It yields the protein CASSYGTSSGNTIYF.

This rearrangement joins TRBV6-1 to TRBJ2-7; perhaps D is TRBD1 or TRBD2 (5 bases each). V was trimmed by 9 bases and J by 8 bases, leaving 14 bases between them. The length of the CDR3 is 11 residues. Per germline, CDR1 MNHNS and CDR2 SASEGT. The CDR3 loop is CASILGVKQYF. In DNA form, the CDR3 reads TGTGCCAGTATATTGGGGGTAAAGCAGTACTTC.

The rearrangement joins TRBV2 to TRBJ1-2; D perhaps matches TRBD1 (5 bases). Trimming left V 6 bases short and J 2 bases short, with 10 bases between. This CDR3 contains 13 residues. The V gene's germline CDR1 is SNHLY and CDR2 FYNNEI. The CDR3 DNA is TGTGCCAGCAGCCTCCAGGGAAACTATGGCTACACCTTC. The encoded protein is CASSLQGNYGYTF.

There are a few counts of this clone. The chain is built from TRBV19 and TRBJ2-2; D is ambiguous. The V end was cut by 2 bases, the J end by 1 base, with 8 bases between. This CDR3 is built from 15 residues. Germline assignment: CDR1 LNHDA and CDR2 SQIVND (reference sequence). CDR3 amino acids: CASSIRARNTGELFF. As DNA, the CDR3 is TGTGCCAGTAGTATACGAGCAAGGAACACCGGGGAGCTGTTTTTT.

Here the CDR3 reads CASSLDVEQYF. CDR3 DNA: TGTGCCAGCAGCTTAGACGTCGAGCAGTACTTC. The genes are TRBV11-2 and TRBJ2-7, with unresolved D. The CDR3 is made up of 11 amino acids. Germline V gene lookup returns CDR1 SGHAT and CDR2 FQNNGV. V dropped 0 bases and J dropped 6 bases, with 3 bases sitting between them.

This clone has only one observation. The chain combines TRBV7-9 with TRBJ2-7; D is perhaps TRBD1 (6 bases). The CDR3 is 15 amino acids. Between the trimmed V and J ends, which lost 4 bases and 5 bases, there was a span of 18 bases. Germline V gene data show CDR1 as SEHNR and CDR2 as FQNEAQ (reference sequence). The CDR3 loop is CASSSVGQGRDEQYF. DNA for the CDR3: TGTGCCAGCAGCTCCGTTGGGCAGGGGCGGGACGAGCAGTACTTC.

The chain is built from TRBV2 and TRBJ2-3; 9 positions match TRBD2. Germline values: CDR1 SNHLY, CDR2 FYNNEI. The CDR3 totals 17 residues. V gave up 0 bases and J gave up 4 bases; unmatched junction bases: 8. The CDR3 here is CASSEAVGVAGADTQYF. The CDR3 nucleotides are TGTGCCAGCAGTGAAGCAGTTGGAGTAGCGGGAGCAGATACGCAGTATTTT.

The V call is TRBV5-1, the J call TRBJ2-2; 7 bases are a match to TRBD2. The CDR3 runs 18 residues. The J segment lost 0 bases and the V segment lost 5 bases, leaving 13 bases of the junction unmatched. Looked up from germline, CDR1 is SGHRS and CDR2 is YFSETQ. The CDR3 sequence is CASSWRTLAGANTGELFF. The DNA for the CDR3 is TGCGCCAGCAGTTGGCGAACGTTAGCGGGCGCGAACACCGGGGAGCTGTTTTTT. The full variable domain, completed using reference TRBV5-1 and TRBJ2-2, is KAGVTQTPRYLIKTRGQQVTLSCSPISGHRSVSWYQQTPGQGLQFLFEYFSETQRNKGNFPGRFSGRQFSNSRSEMNVSTLELGDSALYLCASSWRTLAGANTGELFFGEGSRLTVL.

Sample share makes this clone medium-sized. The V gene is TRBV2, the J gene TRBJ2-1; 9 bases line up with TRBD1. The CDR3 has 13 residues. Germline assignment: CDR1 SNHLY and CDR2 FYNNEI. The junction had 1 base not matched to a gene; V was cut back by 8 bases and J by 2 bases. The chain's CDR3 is CASWTGAYNEQFF. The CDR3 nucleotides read TGTGCCAGCTGGACAGGGGCCTACAATGAGCAGTTCTTC.

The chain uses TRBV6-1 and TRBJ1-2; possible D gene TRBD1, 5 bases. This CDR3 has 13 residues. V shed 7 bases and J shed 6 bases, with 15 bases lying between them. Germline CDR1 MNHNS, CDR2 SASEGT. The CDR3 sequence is CASTKGGDHGYTF. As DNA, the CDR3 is TGTGCCAGCACCAAAGGAGGGGACCATGGCTACACCTTC.

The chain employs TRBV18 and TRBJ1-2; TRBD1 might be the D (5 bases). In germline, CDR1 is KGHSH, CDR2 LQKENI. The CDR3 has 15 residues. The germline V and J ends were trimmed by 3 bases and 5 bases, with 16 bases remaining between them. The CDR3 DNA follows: TGTGCCAGCTCACCGACGGGACTCCCTCAATATGGCTACACCTTC. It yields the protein CASSPTGLPQYGYTF.

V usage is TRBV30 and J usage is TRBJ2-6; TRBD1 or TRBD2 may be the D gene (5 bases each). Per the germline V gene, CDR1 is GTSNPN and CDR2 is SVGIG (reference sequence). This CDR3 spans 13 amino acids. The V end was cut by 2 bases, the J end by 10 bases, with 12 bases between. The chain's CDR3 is CAWSSGTLNVLTF. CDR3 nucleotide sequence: TGTGCCTGGAGTTCCGGGACCTTAAACGTCCTGACTTTC.

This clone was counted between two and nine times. For the CDR3, the DNA is TGTGCCAGCAGCCAAGGGGCAGGGGTGGGCTACACCTTC. Its protein is CASSQGAGVGYTF. The rearrangement links TRBV4-2 to TRBJ1-2; weak D call: TRBD1 (6 bases). Germline V gene data show CDR1 as LGHNA and CDR2 as YNFKEQ. The CDR3 totals 13 residues. The V gene lost 1 base and the J gene lost 8 bases, with 11 bases spanning the gap.

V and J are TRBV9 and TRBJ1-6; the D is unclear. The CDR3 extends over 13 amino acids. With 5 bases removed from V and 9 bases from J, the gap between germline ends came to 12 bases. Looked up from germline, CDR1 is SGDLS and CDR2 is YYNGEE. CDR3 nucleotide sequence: TGTGCCAGCAGAGGCCCCCCTCCTTCACCCCTCCACTTT. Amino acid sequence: CASRGPPPSPLHF.

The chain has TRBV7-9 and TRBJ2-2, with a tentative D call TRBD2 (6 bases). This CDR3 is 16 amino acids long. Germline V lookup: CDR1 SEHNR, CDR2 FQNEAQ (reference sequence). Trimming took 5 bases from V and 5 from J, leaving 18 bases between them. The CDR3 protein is CASSPQGFRGTGELFF. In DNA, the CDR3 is TGTGCCAGCAGCCCCCAGGGATTCCGGGGGACCGGGGAGCTGTTTTTT.

DNA for the CDR3: TGTGCCAGCAGCCGTACAGGATTCCAAGAGACCCAGTACTTC. This gives the protein CASSRTGFQETQYF. This chain uses TRBV5-5 with TRBJ2-5; D is perhaps TRBD1 (5 bases). Germline values: CDR1 SGHKS, CDR2 YYEKEE (reference sequence). The CDR3 is 14 residues long. V lost 4 bases and J 1 base, leaving 11 bases between the germline ends.

As DNA, the CDR3 is TGTGCCAGCAGCAGAGCCGACAGGGGTGGGTACGAGCAGTACTTC. Amino acid sequence: CASSRADRGGYEQYF. The gene calls are TRBV7-2 and TRBJ2-7, with 8 bases lining up with TRBD1. Per germline, CDR1 SGHTA and CDR2 FQGNSA. The CDR3 loop spans 15 amino acids. V lost 5 bases and J lost 4; bases outside the gene matches: 10.

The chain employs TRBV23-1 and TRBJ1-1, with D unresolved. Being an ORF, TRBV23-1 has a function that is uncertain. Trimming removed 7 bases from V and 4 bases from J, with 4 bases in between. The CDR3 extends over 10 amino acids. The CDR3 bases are TGCGCCAGCATCCTCACTGAAGCTTTCTTT. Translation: CASILTEAFF.

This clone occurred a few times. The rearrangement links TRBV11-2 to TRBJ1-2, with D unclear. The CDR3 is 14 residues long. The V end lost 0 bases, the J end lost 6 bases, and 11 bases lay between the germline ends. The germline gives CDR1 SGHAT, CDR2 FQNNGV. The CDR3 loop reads CASSLDAGEDGYTF. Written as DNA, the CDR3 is TGTGCCAGCAGCTTAGATGCAGGCGAAGATGGCTACACCTTC.